Each of the 14 T cell receptor beta chains below was sequenced from the same sample in a study of CXCR3-negative and CXCR3-positive naive CD8 T cells. The libraries of TRB cDNA were constructed through 5' RACE using UMI labels. Each CDR3 protein gets one entry in TCRdb, which reprocessed the 5' RACE reads and gives no DNA. This sample's table reports fewer than 9,500 distinct CDR3 sequences. Sequenced: naive CXCR3- CD8+ T cells from blood. Subset here: CD45RO-CCR7+CD27+CD95- naive CD8+ T cells lacking CXCR3 (TNR3-). These receptors came from a human donor in good health. Some clones in this sample may be carry-over from other donors' samples.

The genes are TRBV7-1 and TRBJ2-1; TCRdb's D call, TRBD2, is unchecked because there is no DNA. TRBV7-1 counts as an open reading frame of uncertain function. This CDR3 contains 15 residues. CDR3 in amino acids: CASSSLSGIGNEQFF.

This clonotype ranks as medium-sized (0.01 to 0.1%) in terms of frequency. This chain connects TRBV2 to TRBJ2-2; TCRdb outputs TRBD2, but without DNA this stays unchecked. The CDR3 has 16 residues. CDR1 SNHLY and CDR2 FYNNEI come from the germline V gene. The CDR3 here is CASSEPGGSNTGELFF.

Its frequency marks this clonotype as medium-sized (0.01 to 0.1%). The chain uses TRBV4-1 and TRBJ2-3; the TCRdb D gene call, TRBD2, has no DNA to confirm it. CDR3 length: 19 residues. The germline gives CDR1 MGHRA, CDR2 YSYEKL. The CDR3 loop is CASSQAPGLAGGGTDTQYF.

This clonotype is labeled medium-sized based on frequency. The genes are TRBV29-1 and TRBJ2-1; TCRdb's assignment of TRBD1 cannot be checked, as there is no DNA. Germline lookup yields CDR1 SQVTM and CDR2 ANQGSEA. This CDR3 spans 16 amino acids. This CDR3 is CSVEGGGTGPAYEQFF.

According to its frequency, this clonotype is medium-sized. The rearrangement uses TRBV2 and TRBJ2-1. The germline V gene encodes CDR1 SNHLY and CDR2 FYNNEI. The CDR3 covers 13 residues. CDR3 sequence: CASSSPSYNEQFF.

The chain carries TRBV20-1 and TRBJ2-1; TCRdb proposes TRBD2, but this gene call is untestable without DNA. The CDR3 loop spans 16 amino acids. The germline gives CDR1 DFQATT, CDR2 SNEGSKA (reference sequence). The CDR3 here is CSARGLLAGDIWEQFF.

This clonotype is labeled medium-sized based on frequency. The CDR3 region is CSVEGTSGRDYEQYF. This chain uses TRBV29-1 with TRBJ2-7; the D call from TCRdb, TRBD2, cannot be confirmed without DNA. Germline loops: CDR1 SQVTM, CDR2 ANQGSEA. The CDR3 is made up of 15 amino acids.

CDR3 loop: CSVMDRFSGYTF. The rearrangement uses TRBV29-1 and TRBJ1-2. Germline V gene data show CDR1 as SQVTM and CDR2 as ANQGSEA. The CDR3 totals 12 residues.

The chain uses TRBV12-3 or TRBV12-4 and TRBJ2-5; TCRdb names TRBD2, which stays unverified in the absence of DNA. CDR3 length equals 13 residues. CDR3 sequence reads: CASRRDLEETQYF.

This clonotype is classed as medium-sized (0.01 to 0.1%) by frequency. The V call is TRBV5-1, the J call TRBJ2-3; TCRdb selects TRBD2, and the lack of DNA leaves this call unchecked. The CDR3 runs 17 residues. Looked up from germline, CDR1 is SGHRS and CDR2 is YFSETQ. This CDR3 is CASSFGFSGTSTDTQYF.

Measured by frequency, this clonotype is medium-sized (0.01 to 0.1%). CDR3 in amino acids: CASSGADRGFKTQYF. The chain recombines TRBV14 with TRBJ2-5; TCRdb gives TRBD1 as the D gene, but with no DNA this cannot be confirmed. Looked up from germline, CDR1 is SGHDN and CDR2 is FVKESK. This CDR3 spans 15 amino acids.

Frequency places this clonotype as medium-sized (0.01 to 0.1%). This rearrangement joins TRBV28 to TRBJ2-5; the TCRdb call, TRBD1, lacks DNA for checking. The CDR3 totals 15 residues. CDR1 and CDR2 (germline): MDHEN, SYDVKM. This CDR3 reads CASSPGELREETQYF.

This rearrangement joins TRBV4-1 to TRBJ2-1; TCRdb returns TRBD2, unconfirmable since there is no DNA. This CDR3 is 14 amino acids long. Germline values: CDR1 MGHRA, CDR2 YSYEKL. CDR3 amino acids: CASSLTSGSDEQFF.

The chain uses TRBV2 and TRBJ1-5; TCRdb names TRBD1, which stays unverified in the absence of DNA. The CDR3 has 14 amino acids. Germline V gene lookup returns CDR1 SNHLY and CDR2 FYNNEI. CDR3 amino acids: CASSVSGGNQPQHF.